Listed below are T cell receptor beta chains from one sample, sequenced in a study of blood T cells in healthy people across ages. A single record per CDR3 protein comes from TCRdb applying MiXCR to the 5' RACE reads. Here the sample spans roughly 1.4 million distinct CDR3 sequences, approximately 59% being singletons. Material: blood. All receptors derive from a young man in good health. Both conserved end residues are part of each CDR3. D genes are given only for firm matches. For some rows the clone size is stated as once, few or many, or as a class when expanded; others skip it.

abundance	j_gene	d_gene	v_gene	len	CDR3nt	CDR3aa
few	TRBJ2-7	.	TRBV4-2	19	TGTGCCAGCAGCCAAGATCAAATTAACACGGACGTAGCATCCTACGAGCAGTACTTC	CASSQDQINTDVASYEQYF
.	TRBJ2-7	.	TRBV12-3/TRBV12-4	13	TGTGCCAGCAGTTTTGGGGCCTTCTACGAGCAGTACTTC	CASSFGAFYEQYF
few	TRBJ2-5	TRBD2	TRBV7-2	15	TGTGCCAGCAGCAGAAACGGGGGGGTGCAAGAGACCCAGTACTTC	CASSRNGGVQETQYF
.	TRBJ1-4	.	TRBV20-1	12	TGCAGTGCCCCCGGCCCCTATGAAAAACTGTTTTTT	CSAPGPYEKLFF
.	TRBJ2-1	TRBD2	TRBV6-5	15	TGTGCCAGCAGTTACTCCCTAGCGGGGAAGAATGAGCAGTTCTTC	CASSYSLAGKNEQFF
few	TRBJ2-7	TRBD2	TRBV7-2	17	TGTGCCAGCAGCTTAGCCCTTACTAGCGGGGGGGCCTACGAGCAGTACTTC	CASSLALTSGGAYEQYF
.	TRBJ2-7	TRBD2	TRBV19	14	TGTGCCAGTAGTATCCGGGGGGGAACCTACGAGCAGTACTTC	CASSIRGGTYEQYF
few	TRBJ1-5	TRBD1	TRBV12-3/TRBV12-4	14	TGTGCCAGCAGGTACGGACAGGGCAATCAGCCCCAGCATTTT	CASRYGQGNQPQHF
.	TRBJ1-2	.	TRBV11-2	12	TGTGCCAGCAGCTTAGCGCAGCTTGGCTACACCTTC	CASSLAQLGYTF
once	TRBJ1-4	TRBD1	TRBV5-4	15	TGTGCCAGCAGCCCGGGGGACAGGTTTCAGGAAAAACTGTTTTTT	CASSPGDRFQEKLFF
few	TRBJ2-1	TRBD2	TRBV10-3	12	TGTGCCACCGCGGGAGTTGGGGATGAGCAGTTCTTC	CATAGVGDEQFF
.	TRBJ1-2	.	TRBV6-1	13	TGTGCCAGCAGTGAGGACCTTAACTATGGCTACACCTTC	CASSEDLNYGYTF
few	TRBJ1-1	.	TRBV25-1	11	TGTGCCAGCAGTGATAACAGGGAAGCTTTCTTT	CASSDNREAFF
few	TRBJ1-4	.	TRBV7-9	13	TGTGCCAGCCCGGACGAGGGTGGCGAAAAACTGTTTTTT	CASPDEGGEKLFF
.	TRBJ1-2	.	TRBV29-1	10	TGCAGCGTTGACGTAGGGGGCTACACCTTC	CSVDVGGYTF
few	TRBJ2-1	.	TRBV6-2/TRBV6-3	14	TGTGCCAGCAGTACCCTACTAGGGCACAATGAGCAGTTCTTC	CASSTLLGHNEQFF
.	TRBJ2-7	.	TRBV20-1	13	TGCAGTGCTAGGTCCATAAGCTCCTACGAGCAGTACTTC	CSARSISSYEQYF
.	TRBJ1-5	.	TRBV2	15	TGTGCCAGCAGTGATCGGCGCCAGGGGATTCAGCCCCAGCATTTT	CASSDRRQGIQPQHF
.	TRBJ2-7	TRBD1	TRBV7-2	15	TGTGCCAGCAGCCTTGGAGGGACAGGAAACTACGAGCAGTACTTC	CASSLGGTGNYEQYF
.	TRBJ1-4	TRBD1	TRBV20-1	14	TGCAGTGCTACGGGACAGCCAACTAATGAAAAACTGTTTTTT	CSATGQPTNEKLFF
few	TRBJ2-3	TRBD2	TRBV12-3/TRBV12-4	18	TGTGCCAGCAGAACCCGAAACCTCCTAGCGGTCGCCACAGATACGCAGTATTTT	CASRTRNLLAVATDTQYF
.	TRBJ2-1	.	TRBV12-3/TRBV12-4	14	TGTGCCAGCAGCCGATTGGGACTGTTCGATGAGCAGTTCTTC	CASSRLGLFDEQFF
few	TRBJ2-7	.	TRBV7-6	13	TGTGCCAGCAGCTTAGCCCTAAACTACGAGCAGTACTTC	CASSLALNYEQYF
.	TRBJ2-6	.	TRBV4-1	14	TGCGCCAGCGGATTGGGCTCTGGGGCCAACGTCCTGACTTTC	CASGLGSGANVLTF
.	TRBJ2-3	TRBD2	TRBV12-3/TRBV12-4	16	TGTGCCAGCAGGGCCGGACTAGCAGTTAGCACAGATGCGCAGTATTTT	CASRAGLAVSTDAQYF
.	TRBJ2-3	TRBD2	TRBV9	17	TGTGCCAGCAGCGTAGCTCAGGGACTAGCGGGCACAGATACGCAGTATTTT	CASSVAQGLAGTDTQYF
once	TRBJ1-4	.	TRBV7-9	14	TGTGCCAGCGACTCGTACACAAGCCAGGGTATATTGTTTTTT	CASDSYTSQGILFF
.	TRBJ2-1	.	TRBV2	13	TGTGCCAGCAGTTTGGGGCGCTGGAATGAGCAGTTCTTC	CASSLGRWNEQFF
.	TRBJ2-7	.	TRBV5-1	15	TGCGCCAGCAGCTTGGACAGTTCAAGCTTTGGGGAGCAGTACTTC	CASSLDSSSFGEQYF
.	TRBJ1-1	.	TRBV12-3/TRBV12-4	12	TGTGCCAGCACCAAAGGGCACACTGAAGCTTTCTTT	CASTKGHTEAFF
few	TRBJ2-7	.	TRBV28	11	TGTGCCACCACTAAGACCTACGAGCAGTACTTC	CATTKTYEQYF
.	TRBJ2-3	.	TRBV27	15	TGTGCCAGCAGTTTATCAGACGGAGGGACAGATACGCAGTATTTT	CASSLSDGGTDTQYF
once	TRBJ1-2	.	TRBV7-6	15	TGTGCCAGCAGCCCCAGCCAGGGCCTAGGCTATGGCTACACCTTC	CASSPSQGLGYGYTF
.	TRBJ1-1	TRBD1	TRBV4-1	16	TGCGCCAGCAGCCAAGAAGGGAGGGGGCTGGTAACTGAAGCTTTCTTT	CASSQEGRGLVTEAFF
few	TRBJ2-3	.	TRBV20-1	11	TGCACCCGGCGGGGCACAGATACGCAGTATTTT	CTRRGTDTQYF
.	TRBJ1-2	.	TRBV7-2	15	TGTGCCAGCAGCTTGGACTCAGTCTACCGCTATGGCTACACCTTC	CASSLDSVYRYGYTF
few	TRBJ1-1	TRBD1	TRBV24-1	19	TGTGCCACCAGTGATGGCGGGCGGGACAGGGGGAATGCTATCGCTGAAGCTTTCTTT	CATSDGGRDRGNAIAEAFF
.	TRBJ2-3	.	TRBV20-1	10	TGCAGTGCTAGAGGAGGTGCGCAGTATTTT	CSARGGAQYF
once	TRBJ2-5	.	TRBV2	14	TGTGCCAGCACCTTGGAGGTGCAGCCAGAGACCCAGTACTTC	CASTLEVQPETQYF
.	TRBJ1-5	TRBD1	TRBV20-1	15	TGCAGTGCTACCTCCGGGACAGGTTTTAATCAGCCCCAGCATTTT	CSATSGTGFNQPQHF
few	TRBJ2-1	TRBD2	TRBV7-2	16	TGTGCCAGCAGCTTACAGCCGACTAGCGGGAGGGGTGAGCAGTTCTTC	CASSLQPTSGRGEQFF
.	TRBJ2-1	.	TRBV4-3	15	TGCGCCAGCAGCCAAGAGGGTCTTATCTACAATGAGCAGTTCTTC	CASSQEGLIYNEQFF
.	TRBJ2-7	TRBD1	TRBV27	15	TGTGCCAGCAGTTCACCGGGACAGGGGGCGCTTGAGCAGTACTTC	CASSSPGQGALEQYF
.	TRBJ2-3	.	TRBV3-1	15	TGTGCCAGCAGACCCGGGACTTCCGACGGGGATACGCAGTATTTT	CASRPGTSDGDTQYF
.	TRBJ2-7	TRBD2	TRBV4-1	15	TGCGCCAGCAGCCAAAAAAGCGGGGGTTTGGACGAGCAGTACTTC	CASSQKSGGLDEQYF
.	TRBJ1-4	TRBD1	TRBV7-9	15	TGTGCCAGCAGCTCGGAAGACAGGGGAAGGGAAAAACTGTTTTTT	CASSSEDRGREKLFF
.	TRBJ1-5	.	TRBV5-5	16	TGTGCCAGCAGTGTTATAGCTGAGTATAGCAATCAGCCCCAGCATTTT	CASSVIAEYSNQPQHF
.	TRBJ1-3	.	TRBV20-1	14	TGCAGTGCTAGAGATCGGGGGAATGGAAACACCATATATTTT	CSARDRGNGNTIYF
.	TRBJ1-1	.	TRBV10-3	16	TGTGCCATCAGTGAGTCGGCCCTAGGGATTGGGGATCAAGCTTTCTTT	CAISESALGIGDQAFF
.	TRBJ2-5	.	TRBV28	18	TGTGCCAGCAGTTTTTTAGCAGGGAGAAGGGCCTACCAAGAGACCCAGTACTTC	CASSFLAGRRAYQETQYF